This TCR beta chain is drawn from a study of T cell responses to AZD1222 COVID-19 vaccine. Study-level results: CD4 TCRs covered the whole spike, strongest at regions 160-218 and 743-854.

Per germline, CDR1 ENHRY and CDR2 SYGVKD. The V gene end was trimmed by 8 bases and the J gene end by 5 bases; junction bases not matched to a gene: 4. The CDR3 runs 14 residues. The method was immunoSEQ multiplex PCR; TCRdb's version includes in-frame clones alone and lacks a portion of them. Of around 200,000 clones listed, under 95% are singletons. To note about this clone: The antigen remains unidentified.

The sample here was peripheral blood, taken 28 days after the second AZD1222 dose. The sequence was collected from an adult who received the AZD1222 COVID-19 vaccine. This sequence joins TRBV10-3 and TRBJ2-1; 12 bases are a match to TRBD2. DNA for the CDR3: TGTGCCATCGGGAGACTAGCGGGGGACAATGAGCAGTTCTTC. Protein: CAIGRLAGDNEQFF.